What follows describes a single T cell receptor (beta chain). Its specificity is unknown. The sample comes from a study of cytomegalovirus exposure and HLA in healthy donors. The PCR was carried out with 60 Vbeta primers and 13 Jbeta primers. The repertoire was sequenced with immunoSEQ multiplex PCR; TCRdb's copy has only in-frame clones and lacks some. The sample has 160,000 or so clones, around three quarters seen once. Overall study results and limits: Equally common other TCR beta chains were less clonally expanded than HLA-associated ones, a later analysis found.

Germline loops: CDR1 ENHRY, CDR2 SYGVKD. The CDR3 has 14 amino acids. The ends were cut back, 10 bases at V and 5 bases at J, with 20 bases in the middle. Healthy individuals who donated bone marrow served as the donors. The sequence was collected from a woman aged 40 to 50 in good health and CMV-seronegative. The J gene is TRBJ1-2, the V gene TRBV10-3, with D perhaps matching TRBD1 (6 bases). The sequenced sample consisted of PBMCs. The CDR3 nucleotides are TGTGCCACCGGCCGGGACATAGCCTTATATGGCTACACCTTC. This codes for CATGRDIALYGYTF.